This T cell receptor (beta chain) was found in a study of PD-L1 blockade in urothelial cancer (dated by TCRdb to the late 2010s). Some background on the complete study: Therapy was started at some point between 2013 and 2015 for all patients, and atezolizumab 1,200 mg was administered intravenously every 3 weeks. Twenty-five of 29 patients were males with bladder-origin urothelial cancer, and about 65% of the roughly 30 reported a prior smoking history. Somatic, immune and clinical correlates of response to PD-L1 blockade with atezolizumab in urothelial cancer were the focus of an exploratory multi-omic analysis. Blood samples were analyzed at 3 weeks after treatment start (second dose) and at 6 weeks after treatment start. In the same patients, pretreatment tumors underwent whole exome sequencing and RNA sequencing in addition to TCR sequencing. Durable clinical benefit meant progression-free survival longer than 6 months, and TCR features were also tested against progression-free and overall survival. Approximately 29 patients had pretreatment blood TCR-seq, about 25 had at least one posttreatment blood collection, and about 25 had tumor TCR-seq. Durable clinical benefit was achieved by nine patients but not by the remaining 20. Blood samples yielded a median of roughly 140,000 T cells and tens of thousands of unique TCRs, with median clonality approximately 0.08. An ECOG performance status of 0 or 1 was recorded for the patients, and 0 to 3 prior chemotherapy regimens had been received by the patients. Pretreatment tumor samples, along with matched peripheral blood collected serially before and after atezolizumab treatment, underwent TCR sequencing. Results and caveats for the whole study, not just this receptor: Because of the small sample size (n ≈ 29) and the many exploratory analyses performed, the results are intended to be regarded as hypothesis-generating. Greater expansion of tumor-associated TCR clones in peripheral blood 3 weeks after the start of treatment was observed in patients with durable benefit (n ≈ 22, p = 0.022). Improved progression-free and overall survival was associated with having pretreatment peripheral blood TCR clonality below the median.

CDR1 and CDR2, per the germline V gene, are SGHTS and YDEGEE. V lost 3 bases and J lost 9 bases, and the count of bases not matched to a germline gene is 2. There are 12 amino acids in the CDR3, from cysteine to phenylalanine inclusive. Of the read, only the CDR3 DNA is kept; its 36 bases are in frame from base 1. Each PCR received spiked-in synthetic TCR analog templates so that absolute template abundance could be estimated from read counts. TCRbeta CDR3 regions were amplified from genomic DNA with bias-controlled V and J gene primers using the immunoSEQ assay. Sequencing of rearranged TCRbeta segments was done at approximately 20X coverage. The study's own analysis went as follows. Clustering was used to correct sequencing errors, and CDR3s were annotated against IMGT so that V, D and J genes could be assigned. Downstream analyses used only productive TCRbeta rearrangements and left out out-of-frame or stop-codon sequences. Clonality was calculated as one minus the Shannon entropy normalized by the log of the number of unique productive sequences. Fisher's exact test with Benjamini-Hochberg correction, at a threshold of adjusted p below 0.01, was used to find clones that differed between time points or between blood and tumor. TCRdb retrieved this table from immuneACCESS and kept in-frame rearrangements only. Not all clones are present; in checked studies, unresolved V genes account for under half, and no reason is known for the remainder. That table supplies the V and J calls and clone size; D and trimming were determined from the DNA. The sample contains roughly 100,000 clones, approximately 86% of them found a single time. About 2.3% of the sample rests with the top ten.

A cohort of about 31 patients with locally advanced or metastatic urothelial carcinoma, treated at Memorial Sloan Kettering on a trial protocol, was included. Peripheral blood mononuclear cells were collected from each patient pretreatment and during treatment, giving between 1 and 8 total time points per patient. The Qiagen DNeasy Blood extraction kit was used to purify genomic DNA from total PBMCs and from tumor samples. PBMCs were collected pretreatment and during treatment and were isolated and stored as previously described. As concerns this clone: Its antigen has not been determined. Base qualities are not recorded, but no much larger clone differs from it by a single base.

The chain links TRBV5-8 with TRBJ2-1; 8 central bases correspond to TRBD1. This clonotype originated in a man in his forties or fifties with urothelial cancer. The sequences come from PBMCs, collected around atezolizumab (anti-PD-L1) treatment. The CDR3 protein is CASSSTGVEQFF. The nucleotide sequence is TGTGCCAGCAGCTCGACAGGGGTTGAGCAGTTCTTC.